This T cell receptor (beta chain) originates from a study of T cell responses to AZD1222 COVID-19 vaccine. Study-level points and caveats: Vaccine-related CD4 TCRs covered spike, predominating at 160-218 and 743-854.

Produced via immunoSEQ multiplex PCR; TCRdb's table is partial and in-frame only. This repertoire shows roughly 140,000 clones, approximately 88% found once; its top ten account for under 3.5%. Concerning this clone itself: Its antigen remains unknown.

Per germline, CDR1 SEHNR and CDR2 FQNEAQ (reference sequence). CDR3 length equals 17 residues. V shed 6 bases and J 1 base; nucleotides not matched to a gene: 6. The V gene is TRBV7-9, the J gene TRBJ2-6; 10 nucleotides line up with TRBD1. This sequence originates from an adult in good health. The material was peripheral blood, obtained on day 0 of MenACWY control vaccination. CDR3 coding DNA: TGTGCCAGCAGAGCCGGGACAGGGGTGTCTGGGGCCAACGTCCTGACTTTC. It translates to CASRAGTGVSGANVLTF.